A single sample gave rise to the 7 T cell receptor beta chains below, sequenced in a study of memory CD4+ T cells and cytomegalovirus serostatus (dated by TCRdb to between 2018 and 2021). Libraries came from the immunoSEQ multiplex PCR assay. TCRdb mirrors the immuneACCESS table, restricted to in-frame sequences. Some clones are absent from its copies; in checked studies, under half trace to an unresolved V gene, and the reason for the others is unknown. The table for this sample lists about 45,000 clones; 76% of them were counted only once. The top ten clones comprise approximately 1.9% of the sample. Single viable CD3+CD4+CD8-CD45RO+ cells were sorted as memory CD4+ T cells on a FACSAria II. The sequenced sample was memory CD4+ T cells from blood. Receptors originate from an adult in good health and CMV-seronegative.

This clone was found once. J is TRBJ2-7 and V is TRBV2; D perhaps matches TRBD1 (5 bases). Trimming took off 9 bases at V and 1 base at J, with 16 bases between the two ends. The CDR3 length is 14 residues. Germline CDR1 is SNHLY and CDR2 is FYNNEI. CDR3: CASLFGRDSYEQYF. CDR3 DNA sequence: TGTGCCAGTTTGTTTGGCAGGGATTCCTACGAGCAGTACTTC.

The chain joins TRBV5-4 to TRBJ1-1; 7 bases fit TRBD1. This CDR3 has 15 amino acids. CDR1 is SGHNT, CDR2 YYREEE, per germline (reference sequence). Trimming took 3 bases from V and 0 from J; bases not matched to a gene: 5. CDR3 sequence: CASSSRQGLNTEAFF. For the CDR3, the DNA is TGTGCCAGCAGCTCGAGACAGGGCTTGAACACTGAAGCTTTCTTT.

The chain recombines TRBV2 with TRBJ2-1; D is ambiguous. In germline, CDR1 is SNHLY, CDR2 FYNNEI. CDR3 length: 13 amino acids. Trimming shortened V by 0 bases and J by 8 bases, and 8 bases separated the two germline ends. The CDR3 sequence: CASSEATGDEQFF. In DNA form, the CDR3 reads TGTGCCAGCAGTGAAGCGACCGGTGATGAGCAGTTCTTC.

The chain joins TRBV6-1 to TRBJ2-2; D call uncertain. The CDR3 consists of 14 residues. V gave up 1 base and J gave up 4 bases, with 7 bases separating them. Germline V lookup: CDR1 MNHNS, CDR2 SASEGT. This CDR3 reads CASSEVGVTGELFF. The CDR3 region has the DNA TGTGCCAGCAGTGAAGTTGGGGTCACCGGGGAGCTGTTTTTT.

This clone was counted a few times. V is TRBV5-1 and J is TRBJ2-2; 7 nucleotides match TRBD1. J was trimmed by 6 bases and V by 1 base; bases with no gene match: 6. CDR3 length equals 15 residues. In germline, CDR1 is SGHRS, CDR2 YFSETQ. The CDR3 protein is CASSLITGVAGELFF. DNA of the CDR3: TGCGCCAGCAGCTTGATTACAGGGGTTGCCGGGGAGCTGTTTTTT. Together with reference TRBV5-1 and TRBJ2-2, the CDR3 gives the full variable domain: KAGVTQTPRYLIKTRGQQVTLSCSPISGHRSVSWYQQTPGQGLQFLFEYFSETQRNKGNFPGRFSGRQFSNSRSEMNVSTLELGDSALYLCASSLITGVAGELFFGEGSRLTVL.

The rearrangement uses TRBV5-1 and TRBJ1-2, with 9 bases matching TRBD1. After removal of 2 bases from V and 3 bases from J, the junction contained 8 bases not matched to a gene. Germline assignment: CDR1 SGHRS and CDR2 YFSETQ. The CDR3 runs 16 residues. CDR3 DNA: TGCGCCAGCAGCTTCGAGGGACAGGGCGCCTACTATGGCTACACCTTC. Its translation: CASSFEGQGAYYGYTF.

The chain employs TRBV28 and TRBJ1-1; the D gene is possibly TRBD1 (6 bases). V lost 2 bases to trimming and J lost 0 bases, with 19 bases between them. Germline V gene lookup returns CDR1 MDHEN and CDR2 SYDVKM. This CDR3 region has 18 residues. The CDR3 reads CASSLIRGVNPMNTEAFF. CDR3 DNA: TGTGCCAGCAGTTTAATAAGGGGGGTAAACCCGATGAACACTGAAGCTTTCTTT.